This T cell receptor (beta chain) was sequenced for a study of technical replicates of blood from a handful of donors. V was trimmed by 2 bases and J by 7 bases, leaving 12 bases between them. The CDR3 contains 14 residues. Germline CDR1 is MNHNY and CDR2 is SVGAGI (reference sequence). Here immunoSEQ multiplex PCR was the method, and the copy in TCRdb shows in-frame clones only, minus some. The sample holds around 80,000 clones, around nine tenths seen once. This clone has a single count. Sequencing used T cells isolated from PBMCs. The V gene is TRBV6-6, the J gene TRBJ1-5, with TRBD1 as a possible D gene (5 bases). The sequence came from a human donor in good health. The CDR3 nucleotides are TGTGCCAGCAGTTACGTGGAAGGGGCCCAGCCCCAGCATTTT. Translation: CASSYVEGAQPQHF.